The 3 T cell receptor beta chains in this list originate from one sample, sequenced in a study of spatial heterogeneity in lung cancer. These receptors lack a known antigen. One entry per CDR3 protein results from TCRdb running MiXCR on the 5' RACE reads. The sample includes approximately 8,800 distinct CDR3 sequences, approximately 12% of them seen just once. As for time point: sample taken at primary tumor resection. General study points: Tracking of tumor mutation counts was seen in expanded intratumoral alpha and beta TCR counts.

The sequences come from lung tumor tissue, collected at surgery. These receptors came from a male donor with early-stage non-small cell lung cancer.

This clonotype has at least ten counts. V is TRBV5-1 and J is TRBJ1-1; the D is unclear. V lost 1 base to trimming and J lost 1 base, with 8 bases between them. The germline gives CDR1 SGHRS, CDR2 YFSETQ. CDR3 size: 14 residues. The CDR3 spells CASSLLGRNTEAFF. The DNA of the CDR3 is TGCGCCAGCAGCTTGTTAGGGCGGAACACTGAAGCTTTCTTT.

At least ten counts were recorded for this clonotype. The chain recombines TRBV7-9 with TRBJ1-5; 7 nucleotides agree with TRBD1. Germline loops: CDR1 SEHNR, CDR2 FQNEAQ (reference sequence). V shed 1 base, J shed 0 bases, and the junction held 0 bases outside the gene matches. The CDR3 has 15 residues. The CDR3 DNA is TGTGCCAGCAGCTTAGGGGACAGTAGCAATCAGCCCCAGCATTTT. This translates into CASSLGDSSNQPQHF.

This clonotype has ten or more counts. The chain joins TRBV25-1 to TRBJ2-7; D gene unclear. CDR3 length: 11 amino acids. The germline CDR1 and CDR2 sequences are MGHDK and SYGVNS. The germline V and J ends were trimmed by 5 bases and 4 bases, with 6 bases remaining between them. In DNA, the CDR3 is TGTGCCAGCAGTCAATTGTACGAGCAGTACTTC. Translation gives CASSQLYEQYF.